This TCR beta chain derives from a study of cytomegalovirus exposure and HLA in healthy donors. Study outcomes and limitations: Cytomegalovirus association was listed for 150 to 200 TCR beta chains.

The germline CDR1 and CDR2 sequences are SGHDN and FVKESK. After removal of 8 bases from V and 10 bases from J, the junction contained 7 bases not matched to a gene. The CDR3 contains 12 residues. Concerning this clone itself: What it binds is not known.

A multiplex PCR was run with 60 Vbeta primers and 13 Jbeta primers. Using immunoSEQ multiplex PCR, the repertoire was profiled, and TCRdb retains in-frame clones only, with some absent. The data contain about 140,000 clones, under 70% of them singletons. Sequencing was carried out using PBMCs. The origin of this receptor is a woman aged 60-75 years in good health and CMV-seronegative. This chain connects TRBV14 to TRBJ2-1; 8 bases align to TRBD1. Written as DNA, the CDR3 is TGTGCCAGCGGACAGGGCCTATGGGAGCAGTTCTTC. This translates into CASGQGLWEQFF. Filled out from reference TRBV14 and TRBJ2-1, the complete variable domain reads EAGVTQFPSHSVIEKGQTVTLRCDPISGHDNLYWYRRVMGKEIKFLLHFVKESKQDESGMPNNRFLAERTGGTYSTLKVQPAELEDSGVYFCASGQGLWEQFFGPGTRLTVL.